The table lists the clone carrying this T cell receptor beta chain with a count of one. The antigen is undetermined. Using RNA template, CDR3s of TCR alpha and beta were amplified with iRepertoire arm-PCR. For one-step reverse transcription and amplification, about 85-400 ng of tissue mRNA or PBMC total RNA was used. Each CDR3 protein gets one entry after TCRdb re-called the multiplex PCR reads with MiXCR. The sample lists 300,000 to 400,000 distinct CDR3 sequences, 35% to 45% occurring once. This specimen belongs to a study of glioma-infiltrating T cells. Study overall: About a million peripheral T cells were targeted at about 4.5- to 11-fold coverage. Study-wide results and limits: Tissue and blood shared very few CDR3 sequences. Non-neoplastic patients had below-expected tissue-blood divergence, while all gliomas exceeded expectation.

Per germline, CDR1 MNHNS and CDR2 SASEGT. CDR3 size: 17 residues. Trimming removed 6 bases at V and 7 bases at J, with 24 bases between. The gene calls are TRBV6-1 and TRBJ2-2; perhaps TRBD2 as D (6 bases). The sequence was obtained from a human donor with low-grade glioma or glioblastoma, undergoing nonglioma brain surgery, or in good health (not recorded which). The sample comprised glioma tissue, nonneoplastic brain tissue, or PBMCs (not recorded which). In DNA, the CDR3 is TGTGCCAGCAGCCGGGCCCGGGGACTTACTAGAAACGGGGAGCTGTTTTTT. Translated: CASSRARGLTRNGELFF.